Reported below is one T cell receptor (beta chain). No antigen is known for it. Production of TCR beta cDNA relied on 5'RACE template switching with UMIs. From its re-call of the 5' RACE reads, TCRdb lists each CDR3 protein once, without DNA. The repertoire table contains 550,000 to 600,000 distinct CDR3 sequences. This sample is drawn from a study of T cells expressing NK-cell markers. Study information: The study drew TCR beta repertoires from sorted CD3+CD56+NKG2C+, CD3+CD56+NKG2C- and CD3+CD56-NKG2C+ T cells. The authors sequenced eight donors, of whom seven were HCMV-seropositive and one was seronegative. Overall study findings and caveats: More than 5 donors had dominant NKG2C+ clonotypes that comprised about 1.0-7.5% of their CD8+ T cells.

CDR1 is MNHNS and CDR2 is SASEGT in the germline V gene. The CDR3 sequence is 13 residues long. Sequenced: blood T cells: a sorted CD56 or NKG2C T cell subset, CD4+ or CD8+ T cells, or bulk PBMC T cells (not recorded which). The receptor was derived from a young man in good health. The chain uses TRBV6-1 and TRBJ1-4; TCRdb gives TRBD1 as the D gene, but with no DNA this cannot be confirmed. The CDR3 sequence: CASAPPGYEKLFF.